A single sample is the source of the 2 T cell receptor beta chains below, sequenced in a study of graft-versus-host responses after intestinal transplantation. Their recognized antigens are unknown. The assay was immunoSEQ multiplex PCR, and TCRdb's table has in-frame clones only and misses some. This table holds over 45,000 clones, 94% found once. The specimen was unstimulated CD4+ T cells sorted from spleen or lymph node cells, collected before transplant. All receptors derive from a human donor who was the organ donor for an intestinal transplant.

The V gene is TRBV4-1, the J gene TRBJ1-5; no firm D call. Trimming pared 4 bases from V and 2 bases from J, leaving 9 bases between. CDR1 is MGHRA, CDR2 YSYEKL, per germline. CDR3 length: 14 residues. The CDR3 loop reads CASSPHSGNQPQHF. DNA of the CDR3: TGCGCCAGCAGCCCACACTCGGGCAATCAGCCCCAGCATTTT.

This chain uses TRBV6-6 with TRBJ2-7; D is possibly TRBD1 (5 bases). CDR1 is MNHNY, CDR2 SVGAGI, per germline (reference sequence). This CDR3 is 14 amino acids long. Trimming cost V 6 bases and J 3 bases, with 15 bases left between them. CDR3 amino acids: CASSRKPQGYEQYF. The DNA of the CDR3 is TGTGCCAGCAGCAGGAAACCCCAGGGCTACGAGCAGTACTTC.